Each of the 6 T cell receptor beta chains below was sequenced from the same sample in a study of blood T cell repertoires in COVID-19. The protocol was immunoSEQ multiplex PCR, while the TCRdb copy is restricted to in-frame clones and leaves out a portion. The repertoire consists of about 320,000 clones, with roughly 90% occurring once and the leading ten covering roughly 6.7%. The sample comprised peripheral blood. The receptors stem from a man aged 18 to 29 who had recovered from COVID-19.

J is TRBJ2-5 and V is TRBV11-1; TRBD1 agrees at 8 bases. Losses at the gene ends were 0 bases for V and 2 bases for J; bases not matched to a gene: 8. Germline CDR1 and CDR2: SGHAT and FQDESV (reference sequence). This CDR3 comprises 17 residues. CDR3 in DNA: TGTGCCAGCAGCTTAGCCCGGACAGGGATAGCACAAGAGACCCAGTACTTC. It codes for CASSLARTGIAQETQYF.

This clone was seen once. The chain has TRBV11-2 and TRBJ2-2, with 7 bases identical to TRBD1. CDR1 is SGHAT, CDR2 FQNNGV, per germline. Germline trimming cut 1 base from V and 5 bases from J; bases unmatched to any gene: 4. The length of the CDR3 is 15 residues. Here the CDR3 DNA reads TGTGCCAGCAGCTTAGTTCCCAGGGGGACCGGGGAGCTGTTTTTT. Translation gives CASSLVPRGTGELFF.

Worth noting for this clone: This same CDR3 is encoded by further DNA sequences in the sample. The chain has TRBV5-1 and TRBJ2-3, with D hard to call. CDR3 size: 13 residues. Looked up from germline, CDR1 is SGHRS and CDR2 is YFSETQ. The V gene lost 0 bases and the J gene lost 1 base, with 3 bases spanning the gap. In nucleotides, the CDR3 is TGCGCCAGCAGCTTGGCGGGCACAGATACGCAGTATTTT. This codes for CASSLAGTDTQYF.

This chain connects TRBV4-1 to TRBJ1-5; the match to TRBD1 covers 7 bases. The CDR3 consists of 16 residues. Germline CDR1 reads MGHRA; CDR2 reads YSYEKL. The trim removed 6 bases at V and 6 bases at J, leaving 14 bases unmatched. The CDR3 sequence is CASRHQLQGIGQPQHF. CDR3 DNA sequence: TGCGCCAGCAGACACCAACTACAGGGGATAGGTCAGCCCCAGCATTTT.

This CDR3 reads CASSSGGRNTEAFF. CDR3 in DNA: TGTGCCAGCAGCTCGGGGGGGCGGAACACTGAAGCTTTCTTT. V and J are TRBV7-2 and TRBJ1-1; D might be TRBD1 (6 bases). CDR3 length: 14 residues. The V gene's germline CDR1 is SGHTA and CDR2 FQGNSA. Trimming shortened V by 4 bases and J by 1 base, and 10 bases separated the two germline ends.

This chain joins TRBV4-2 and TRBJ1-2; TRBD1 is a possible D gene (5 bases). CDR3 length: 14 residues. V dropped 0 bases and J dropped 4 bases, with 9 bases sitting between them. The germline V gene has CDR1 LGHNA and CDR2 YNFKEQ. Written as DNA, the CDR3 is TGTGCCAGCAGCCAAGAACAGGAATCCTATGGCTACACCTTC. It encodes CASSQEQESYGYTF.